Shown below are 2 T cell receptor beta chains from a single sample sequenced in a study of cytomegalovirus exposure and HLA in healthy donors. Vbeta (60) and Jbeta (13) primers were used in the PCR. The assay was immunoSEQ multiplex PCR, and TCRdb's table has in-frame clones only and misses some. The profile shows over 150,000 clones, approximately 80% of them singletons. Sequenced: PBMCs. The origin of the receptors is a man aged 30-40 years in good health and CMV-seropositive.

The chain combines TRBV5-1 with TRBJ2-5; TRBD1 is a possible D gene (5 bases). Per the germline V gene, CDR1 is SGHRS and CDR2 is YFSETQ. V lost 1 base and J 1 base, leaving 11 bases between the germline ends. The CDR3 is 15 residues long. The CDR3 here is CASSLRTQGQETQYF. The CDR3 region has the DNA TGCGCCAGCAGCTTGAGAACCCAGGGCCAAGAGACCCAGTACTTC.

The gene calls are TRBV11-2 and TRBJ1-4, with a possible D match to TRBD1 (6 bases). The CDR3 is 14 amino acids. Germline CDR1 is SGHAT and CDR2 is FQNNGV. Trimming took 0 bases from V and 6 from J, leaving 8 bases between them. CDR3 loop: CASSLEAGDEKLFF. In DNA, the CDR3 is TGTGCCAGCAGCTTAGAAGCAGGGGATGAAAAACTGTTTTTT.